The rows below give T cell receptor beta chains drawn from one sample of a study of T cells in Graves' hyperthyroidism and ophthalmopathy. TCRdb called the multiplex PCR reads again in MiXCR, with one record for every CDR3 protein. Among around 350,000 distinct CDR3 sequences, approximately 15% were seen once, and the ten largest hold about 20%. Sequencing was carried out using blood. The receptors derive from a woman in her twenties or thirties with Graves' ophthalmopathy. Both conserved end residues are part of each CDR3. Fields, in order: clone size, V gene, J gene, D gene, CDR3 protein, CDR3 DNA. A D gene is named only where the DNA matches it firmly. Clone size is shown for a subset of rows, as once, few, many or a class of expanded clone.

few	TRBV6-2/TRBV6-3	TRBJ2-5	NA	CASSYSRLGWQETQYF	TGTGCCAGCAGTTACTCCCGACTAGGATGGCAAGAGACCCAGTACTTC
NA	TRBV5-5	TRBJ2-1	TRBD2	CASSLAGGLREQFF	TGTGCCAGCAGCTTGGCGGGGGGGCTTCGTGAGCAGTTCTTC
many	TRBV11-1	TRBJ2-1	TRBD1	CASSRRTGPTSRYNEQFF	TGTGCCAGCAGCCGCCGGACAGGCCCCACAAGCAGATACAATGAGCAGTTCTTC
NA	TRBV10-3	TRBJ2-2	NA	CAIGGTNTGELFF	TGTGCCATCGGGGGGACCAACACCGGGGAGCTGTTTTTT
many	TRBV28	TRBJ2-4	NA	CASRAAKNIQYF	TGTGCCAGCAGGGCAGCCAAAAACATTCAGTACTTC
many	TRBV11-3	TRBJ2-1	NA	CASGGVSYNEQFF	TGTGCCAGCGGCGGGGTCTCCTACAATGAGCAGTTCTTC
many	TRBV3-1	TRBJ2-2	NA	CASSHGGLTGELFF	TGTGCCAGCAGCCACGGTGGGCTAACCGGGGAGCTGTTTTTT
many	TRBV5-1	TRBJ2-2	NA	CASSKDANTGELFF	TGCGCCAGCAGCAAGGATGCGAACACCGGGGAGCTGTTTTTT
few	TRBV4-1	TRBJ2-1	TRBD2	CASSQGILAGVNEQFF	TGCGCCAGCAGCCAAGGAATTCTAGCGGGGGTCAATGAGCAGTTCTTC
few	TRBV28	TRBJ2-7	TRBD1	CASSGTELTYEQYF	TGTGCCAGCAGCGGGACAGAATTAACCTACGAGCAGTACTTC
NA	TRBV6-5	TRBJ1-6	TRBD1	CASSYFGTGVSPLHF	TGTGCCAGCAGTTACTTTGGGACAGGGGTTTCACCCCTCCACTTT
NA	TRBV28	TRBJ2-3	TRBD1	CASSLGQGVTDTQYF	TGTGCCAGCAGTTTAGGGCAGGGGGTCACAGATACGCAGTATTTT
many	TRBV19	TRBJ2-7	TRBD1	CASSITGTATSYEQYF	TGTGCCAGTAGCATAACCGGGACAGCGACCTCCTACGAGCAGTACTTC
NA	TRBV27	TRBJ2-3	TRBD1	CASSVPGQGADTQYF	TGTGCCAGCAGTGTACCGGGACAGGGGGCAGATACGCAGTATTTT
many	TRBV28	TRBJ2-1	TRBD1	CASSSGQRTAYNEQFF	TGTGCCAGCAGTTCGGGACAGCGGACGGCCTACAATGAGCAGTTCTTC
many	TRBV20-1	TRBJ2-7	NA	CSAAGNPGFLNEQYF	TGCAGTGCTGCAGGGAATCCGGGGTTCTTGAACGAGCAGTACTTC
NA	TRBV20-1	TRBJ1-5	TRBD1	CSARDTQGANQPQHF	TGCAGTGCGAGGGACACACAGGGGGCCAATCAGCCCCAGCATTTT
few	TRBV5-8	TRBJ2-5	NA	CAGVEQETQYF	TGTGCCGGGGTGGAACAAGAGACCCAGTACTTC
many	TRBV20-1	TRBJ2-7	NA	CSANRDSHEQYF	TGCAGTGCTAACAGGGATTCCCACGAGCAGTACTTC
NA	TRBV6-1	TRBJ2-5	TRBD2	CASLPTSGGAATQYF	TGTGCCAGCTTGCCCACTAGCGGGGGGGCTGCGACCCAGTACTTC
many	TRBV10-2	TRBJ2-3	NA	CASRGTSTDTQYF	TGCGCCAGCAGGGGGACTAGCACAGATACGCAGTATTTT
NA	TRBV7-2	TRBJ2-3	NA	CASSFRGADTQYF	TGTGCCAGCAGCTTCCGCGGGGCAGATACGCAGTATTTT
NA	TRBV9	TRBJ2-5	NA	CASSVRGQETQYF	TGTGCCAGCAGCGTACGGGGGCAAGAGACCCAGTACTTC
many	TRBV28	TRBJ2-3	NA	CASSSRGQWGDTQYF	TGTGCCAGCAGTTCTCGGGGGCAGTGGGGAGATACGCAGTATTTT
NA	TRBV12-3/TRBV12-4	TRBJ1-5	TRBD1	CASRIRPLGQGANSNRPQHF	TGTGCCAGCAGGATCCGGCCTCTGGGACAGGGGGCGAATAGCAATCGGCCCCAGCATTTT
NA	TRBV28	TRBJ1-5	NA	CVSSRQGSGNQPQHF	TGTGTCAGCAGCCGCCAGGGTTCGGGCAACCAGCCCCAGCATTTT
NA	TRBV9	TRBJ2-3	TRBD1	CASSGTVQGSSDTQYF	TGTGCCAGCAGCGGCACCGTACAGGGGTCTTCAGATACGCAGTATTTT
once	TRBV2	TRBJ2-7	TRBD1	CASSPGTGRGSYEQYF	TGTGCCAGCAGCCCCGGGACAGGGAGGGGATCCTACGAGCAGTACTTC
NA	TRBV5-4	TRBJ1-3	TRBD1	CASSPPGQGNTIYF	TGTGCCAGCAGCCCTCCGGGACAGGGAAACACCATATATTTT
many	TRBV20-1	TRBJ2-7	TRBD2	CSASGGEISPFSYEQYF	TGCAGTGCTAGTGGGGGGGAAATATCCCCATTCTCCTACGAGCAGTACTTC
many	TRBV28	TRBJ2-7	NA	CASSLRVTVPSYEQYF	TGTGCCAGCAGTTTAAGAGTGACAGTTCCTTCCTACGAGCAGTACTTC
many	TRBV28	TRBJ1-5	NA	CASSSPAIVQHF	TGTGCCAGCAGTTCCCCCGCTATTGTCCAGCATTTT
NA	TRBV6-1	TRBJ2-3	NA	CASSDRVDTQYF	TGTGCCAGCAGTGACAGGGTGGATACGCAGTATTTT
NA	TRBV2	TRBJ2-1	NA	CASRPPLGGHEQFF	TGTGCCAGCAGGCCCCCGCTGGGGGGGCATGAGCAGTTCTTC
NA	TRBV6-5	TRBJ2-7	TRBD2	CASSYSSGGPRYEQYF	TGTGCCAGCAGTTACTCTAGCGGGGGGCCTCGGTACGAGCAGTACTTC
many	TRBV3-1	TRBJ2-5	TRBD1	CASSSWDRVQETQYF	TGTGCCAGCAGCTCATGGGACAGGGTACAAGAGACCCAGTACTTC
many	TRBV3-1	TRBJ1-6	NA	CASSQESGGSPLHF	TGTGCCAGCAGCCAAGAGTCCGGGGGATCACCCCTCCACTTT
NA	TRBV24-1	TRBJ2-3	NA	CATSDFQDLISTDTQYF	TGTGCCACCAGTGATTTCCAGGACTTGATCAGCACAGATACGCAGTATTTT
many	TRBV2	TRBJ1-3	NA	CASRPRTASGNTIYF	TGTGCCAGCAGACCACGGACAGCCTCTGGAAACACCATATATTTT
many	TRBV6-1	TRBJ2-3	NA	CASSEDRGGILSDTQYF	TGTGCCAGCAGTGAAGATCGGGGCGGGATTCTTTCAGATACGCAGTATTTT
once	TRBV20-1	TRBJ2-2	TRBD2	CSAGEGPGNTGELFF	TGCAGTGCTGGGGAGGGACCGGGAAACACCGGGGAGCTGTTTTTT
many	TRBV6-1	TRBJ2-4	NA	CASSEALGAWISRSMDIQYF	TGTGCCAGCAGTGAAGCGCTAGGGGCGTGGATTTCCCGGTCGATGGACATTCAGTACTTC
many	TRBV2	TRBJ2-3	TRBD2	CASSSGGLTDTQYF	TGTGCCAGCAGTTCGGGGGGACTCACAGATACGCAGTATTTT
many	TRBV20-1	TRBJ2-3	TRBD2	CSAGLAGDTDTQYF	TGCAGTGCTGGACTAGCGGGGGACACAGATACGCAGTATTTT
few	TRBV20-1	TRBJ1-5	NA	CSGAGIFGQPQHF	TGCAGTGGGGCGGGGATATTCGGTCAGCCCCAGCATTTT
NA	TRBV10-1	TRBJ2-1	NA	CASSESTIRDYNEQFF	TGCGCCAGCAGTGAGTCGACGATAAGGGACTACAATGAGCAGTTCTTC
few	TRBV12-5	TRBJ2-5	NA	CASGLVQGLETQYF	TGTGCTAGTGGTTTGGTACAAGGGTTAGAGACCCAGTACTTC
NA	TRBV29-1	TRBJ1-4	NA	CSAGVPNEKLFF	TGCAGCGCGGGGGTTCCGAATGAAAAACTGTTTTTT
few	TRBV9	TRBJ2-2	NA	CASSVGVNTGELFF	TGTGCCAGCAGCGTAGGTGTTAACACCGGGGAGCTGTTTTTT
many	TRBV20-1	TRBJ2-3	TRBD1	CSARDGQGGPDTQYF	TGCAGTGCTAGAGACGGACAGGGAGGCCCAGATACGCAGTATTTT
many	TRBV28	TRBJ2-1	TRBD2	CASSLGFFSGLAAYNEQFF	TGTGCCAGCAGTTTAGGGTTTTTCAGCGGACTAGCGGCCTACAATGAGCAGTTCTTC
many	TRBV28	TRBJ1-5	NA	CASLGPVPMQGRNLGQPQHF	TGTGCCAGCCTCGGGCCGGTACCGATGCAGGGGAGAAATTTGGGGCAGCCCCAGCATTTT
NA	TRBV6-1	TRBJ1-4	NA	CASIHSGANEKLFF	TGTGCCAGCATCCATTCAGGGGCTAATGAAAAACTGTTTTTT
many	TRBV12-3/TRBV12-4	TRBJ1-2	NA	CASSFNLGFGYTF	TGTGCCAGCAGTTTCAATCTGGGTTTTGGCTACACCTTC
NA	TRBV12-3/TRBV12-4	TRBJ2-3	TRBD1	CASSRQGILGTQYF	TGTGCCAGCAGTCGACAGGGAATATTGGGTACGCAGTATTTT
many	TRBV27	TRBJ2-7	NA	CASSSGQSEQYF	TGTGCCAGCAGTTCCGGACAGTCCGAGCAGTACTTC
many	TRBV18	TRBJ1-1	TRBD1	CASSLQGGSEAFF	TGTGCCAGCTCACTACAGGGGGGATCTGAAGCTTTCTTT
many	TRBV19	TRBJ1-5	TRBD1	CASRAGQLFNQPQHF	TGTGCCAGTAGAGCGGGACAGTTATTCAATCAGCCCCAGCATTTT
few	TRBV6-9	TRBJ1-1	TRBD1	CASSFRQGPTEAFF	TGTGCCAGCAGTTTTCGACAGGGGCCGACTGAAGCTTTCTTT